The TCR beta chain described here comes from a study of pediatric ulcerative colitis. CDR3 length: 12 residues. Germline CDR1 and CDR2: MNHNY and SVGAGI (reference sequence). The germline V and J ends were trimmed by 0 bases and 13 bases, with 12 bases remaining between them. Sequencing used immunoSEQ multiplex PCR; TCRdb keeps in-frame clones, though not all of them. Of 59,000 or so clones in the sample, just over 75% were seen once. This chain connects TRBV6-6 to TRBJ1-1; a weak D match, TRBD1 (5 bases). Material for sequencing was blood. This sequence was found in a boy aged 5 to 17 with moderate ulcerative colitis. This CDR3 is CASSYSEQVGFF. CDR3 in DNA: TGTGCCAGCAGTTACTCGGAACAGGTGGGTTTCTTT.